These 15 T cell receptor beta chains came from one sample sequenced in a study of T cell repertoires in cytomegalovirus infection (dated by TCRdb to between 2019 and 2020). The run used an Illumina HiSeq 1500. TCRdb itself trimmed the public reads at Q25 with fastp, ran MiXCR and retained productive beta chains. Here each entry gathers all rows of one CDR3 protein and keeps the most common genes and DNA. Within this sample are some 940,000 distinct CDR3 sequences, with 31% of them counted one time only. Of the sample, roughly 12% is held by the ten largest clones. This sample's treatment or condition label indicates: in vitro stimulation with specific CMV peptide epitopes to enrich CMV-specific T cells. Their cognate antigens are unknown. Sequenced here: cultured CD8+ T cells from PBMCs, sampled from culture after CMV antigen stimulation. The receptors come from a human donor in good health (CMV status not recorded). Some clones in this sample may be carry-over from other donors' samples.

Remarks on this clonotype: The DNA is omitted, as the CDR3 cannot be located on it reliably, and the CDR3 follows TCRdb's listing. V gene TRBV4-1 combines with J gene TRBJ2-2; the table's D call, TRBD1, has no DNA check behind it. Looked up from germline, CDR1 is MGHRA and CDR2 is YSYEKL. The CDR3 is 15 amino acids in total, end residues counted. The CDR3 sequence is CASSFGQGATGELSF.

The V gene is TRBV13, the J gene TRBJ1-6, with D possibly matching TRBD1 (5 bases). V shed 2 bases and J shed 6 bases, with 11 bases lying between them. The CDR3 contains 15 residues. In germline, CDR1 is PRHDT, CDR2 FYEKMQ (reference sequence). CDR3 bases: TGTGCCAGCAGCTTACAAGCCGGGACTAATTCACCCCTCCACTTT. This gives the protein CASSLQAGTNSPLHF.

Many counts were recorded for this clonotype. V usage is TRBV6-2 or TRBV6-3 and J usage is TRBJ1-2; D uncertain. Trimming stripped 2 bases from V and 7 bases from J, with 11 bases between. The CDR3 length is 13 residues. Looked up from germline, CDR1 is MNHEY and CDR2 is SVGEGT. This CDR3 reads CASSYIGEGGYTF. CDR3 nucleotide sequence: TGTGCCAGCAGTTACATCGGGGAAGGTGGCTACACCTTC.

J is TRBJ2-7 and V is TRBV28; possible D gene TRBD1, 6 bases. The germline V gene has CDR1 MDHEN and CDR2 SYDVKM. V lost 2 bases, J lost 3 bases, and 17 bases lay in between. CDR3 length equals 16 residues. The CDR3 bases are TGTGCCAGCAGTTTACGGTCCGACAGGTCGAACTACGAGCAGTACGTC. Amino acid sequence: CASSLRSDRSNYEQYV.

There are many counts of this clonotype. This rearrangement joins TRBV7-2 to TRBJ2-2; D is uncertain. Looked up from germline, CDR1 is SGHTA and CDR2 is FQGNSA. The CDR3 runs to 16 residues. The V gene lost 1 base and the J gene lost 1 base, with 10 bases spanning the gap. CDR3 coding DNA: TGTGCCAGCAGCTTAGGTCCTTACGTGAACACCGGGGAGCTGTTTTTT. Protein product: CASSLGPYVNTGELFF.

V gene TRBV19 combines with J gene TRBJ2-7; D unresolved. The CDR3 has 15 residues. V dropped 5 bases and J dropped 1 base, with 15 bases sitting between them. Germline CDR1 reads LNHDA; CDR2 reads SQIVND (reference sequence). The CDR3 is CASSHETELSYEQYF. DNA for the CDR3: TGTGCCAGTAGTCATGAGACCGAGTTATCCTACGAGCAGTACTTC.

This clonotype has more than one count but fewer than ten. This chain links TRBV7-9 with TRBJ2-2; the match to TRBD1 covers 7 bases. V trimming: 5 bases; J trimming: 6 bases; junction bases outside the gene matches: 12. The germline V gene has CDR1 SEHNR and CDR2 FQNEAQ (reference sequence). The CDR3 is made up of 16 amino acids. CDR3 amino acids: CASSPSRKGAAGELFF. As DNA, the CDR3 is TGTGCCAGCAGCCCCTCCAGGAAGGGGGCGGCCGGGGAGCTGTTTTTT.

The CDR3 protein is CASSQPQGHLEGYTF. CDR3 nucleotides: TGTGCCAGCTCCCAGCCCCAGGGACACCTTGAGGGCTACACCTTC. This chain uses TRBV7-9 with TRBJ1-2; a weak D match, TRBD1 (6 bases). The germline V gene encodes CDR1 SEHNR and CDR2 FQNEAQ (reference sequence). V lost 8 bases, J lost 8 bases, and 24 bases lay in between. The CDR3 consists of 15 residues.

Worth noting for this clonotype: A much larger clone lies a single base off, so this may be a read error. The CDR3 DNA follows: TGTGTCAGCAGCTTAGAAGTGACAGGGTCCTACGAGCAGTACTTC. Amino acids: CVSSLEVTGSYEQYF. V is TRBV7-6 and J is TRBJ2-7, with 7 bases fitting TRBD1. The germline CDR1 and CDR2 sequences are SGHVS and FNYEAQ. The CDR3 sequence is 15 residues long.

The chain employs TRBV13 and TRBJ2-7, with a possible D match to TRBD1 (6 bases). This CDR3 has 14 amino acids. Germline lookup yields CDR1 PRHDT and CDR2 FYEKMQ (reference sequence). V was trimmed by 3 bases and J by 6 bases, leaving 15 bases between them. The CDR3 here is CASSLGPGVVEQYF. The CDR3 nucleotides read TGTGCCAGCAGCTTGGGTCCAGGGGTGGTCGAGCAGTACTTC.

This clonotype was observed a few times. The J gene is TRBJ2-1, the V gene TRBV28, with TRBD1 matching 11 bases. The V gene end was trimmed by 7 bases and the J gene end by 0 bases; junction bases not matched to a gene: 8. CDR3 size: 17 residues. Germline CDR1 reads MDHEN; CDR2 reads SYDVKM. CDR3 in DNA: TGTGCCAGCAACCCCCTAGGGACAGGGGGCTCCTACAATGAGCAGTTCTTC. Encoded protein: CASNPLGTGGSYNEQFF.

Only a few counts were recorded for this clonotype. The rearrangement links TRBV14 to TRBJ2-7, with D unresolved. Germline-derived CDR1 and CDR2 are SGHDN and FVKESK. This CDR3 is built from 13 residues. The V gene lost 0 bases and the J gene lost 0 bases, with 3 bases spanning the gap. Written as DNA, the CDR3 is TGTGCCAGCAGCCAAGACATCTCCTACGAGCAGTACGTC. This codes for CASSQDISYEQYV.

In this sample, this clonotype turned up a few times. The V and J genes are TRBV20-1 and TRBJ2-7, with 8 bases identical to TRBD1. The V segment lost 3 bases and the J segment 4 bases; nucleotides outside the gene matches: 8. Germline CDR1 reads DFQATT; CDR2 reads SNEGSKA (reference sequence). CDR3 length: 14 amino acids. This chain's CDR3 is CSARKDRANYEQYV. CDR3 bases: TGCAGTGCTAGGAAGGACAGGGCAAATTACGAGCAGTACGTC.

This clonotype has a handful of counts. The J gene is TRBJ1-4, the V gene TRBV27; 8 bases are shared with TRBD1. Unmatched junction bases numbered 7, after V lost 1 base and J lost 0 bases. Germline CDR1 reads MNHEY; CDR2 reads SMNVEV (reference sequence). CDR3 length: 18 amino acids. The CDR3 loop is CASSLFPTGVATNEKLFF. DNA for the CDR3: TGTGCCAGCAGTTTATTTCCGACAGGGGTTGCAACTAATGAAAAACTGTTTTTT.

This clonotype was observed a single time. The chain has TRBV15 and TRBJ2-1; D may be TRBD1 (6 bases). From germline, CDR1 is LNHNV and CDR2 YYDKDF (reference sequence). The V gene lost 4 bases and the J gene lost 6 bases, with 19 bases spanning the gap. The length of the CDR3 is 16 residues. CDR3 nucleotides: TGTGCCACCAGCAAGCCCTCGGACAGACTTCGCAATGAGCAGTTCTTC. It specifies CATSKPSDRLRNEQFF.